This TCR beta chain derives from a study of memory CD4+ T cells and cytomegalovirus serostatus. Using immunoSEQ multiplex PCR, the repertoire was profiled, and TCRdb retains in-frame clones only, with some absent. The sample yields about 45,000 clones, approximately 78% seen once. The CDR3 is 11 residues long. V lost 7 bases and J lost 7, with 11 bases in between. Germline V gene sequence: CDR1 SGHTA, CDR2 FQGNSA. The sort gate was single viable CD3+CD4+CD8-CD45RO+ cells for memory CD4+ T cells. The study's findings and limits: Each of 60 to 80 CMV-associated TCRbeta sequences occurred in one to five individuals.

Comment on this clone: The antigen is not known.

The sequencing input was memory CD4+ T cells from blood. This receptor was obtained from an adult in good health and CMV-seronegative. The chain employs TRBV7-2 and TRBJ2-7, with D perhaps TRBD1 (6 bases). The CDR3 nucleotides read TGTGCCAGCACCCAGGGGTGGGAGCAGTACTTC. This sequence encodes CASTQGWEQYF.